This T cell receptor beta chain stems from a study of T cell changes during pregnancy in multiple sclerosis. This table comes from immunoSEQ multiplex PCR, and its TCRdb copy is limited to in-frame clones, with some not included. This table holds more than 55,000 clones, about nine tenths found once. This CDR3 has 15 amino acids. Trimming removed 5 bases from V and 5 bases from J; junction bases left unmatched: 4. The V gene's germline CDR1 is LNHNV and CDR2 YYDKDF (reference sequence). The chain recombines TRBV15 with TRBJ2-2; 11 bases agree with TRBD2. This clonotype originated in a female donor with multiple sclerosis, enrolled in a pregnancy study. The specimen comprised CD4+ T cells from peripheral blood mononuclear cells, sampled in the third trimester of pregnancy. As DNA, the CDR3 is TGTGCCACCAGCCCATTAGCGGGAGGGACCGGGGAGCTGTTTTTT. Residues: CATSPLAGGTGELFF.